Below are 7 T cell receptor beta chains sequenced from a single sample in a study of T-cell reconstitution after alpha-beta-depleted transplantation in children. Unique molecular identifiers were incorporated when the TCRbeta library was constructed. MiXCR, applied by TCRdb to the PCR reads, yields one record per CDR3 protein. The sample lists under 850,000 distinct CDR3 sequences, roughly 14% occurring once. Sequenced material: PBMCs, taken before TCRalphabeta/CD19-depleted stem cell transplant. Source of these receptors: a girl aged 2-9 years with congenital amegakaryocytic thrombocytopenia, due to receive a stem cell transplant.

On this clonotype: Being one base from a much bigger clone, this may be a read error. The chain carries TRBV6-1 and TRBJ2-7; no definite D call. CDR3 length: 14 amino acids. Trimming left V 5 bases short and J 4 bases short, with 15 bases between. The germline gives CDR1 MNHNS, CDR2 SASEGT. The CDR3 sequence: CASSLVLERYEQYF. The DNA for the CDR3 is TGTGCCAGCAGTCTGGTCCTGGAACGGTACGAGCAGTACTTC.

This chain uses TRBV9 with TRBJ2-4; D remains ambiguous. Germline-derived CDR1 and CDR2 are SGDLS and YYNGEE. V was shortened by 6 bases and J by 1 base, with 17 bases between the two germline ends. The CDR3 is made up of 16 amino acids. CDR3 coding DNA: TGTGCCAGCAAAACCGACCGATCGGAGGCCAAAAACATTCAGTACTTC. Amino acid sequence: CASKTDRSEAKNIQYF.

This chain links TRBV5-6 with TRBJ1-1, with D unresolved. V lost 0 bases, J lost 0 bases, and 9 bases lay in between. The CDR3 consists of 15 residues. Germline CDR1 and CDR2: SGHDT and YYEEEE. Here the CDR3 DNA reads TGTGCCAGCAGCTTGGTGGAGGCGATGAACACTGAAGCTTTCTTT. Encoded protein: CASSLVEAMNTEAFF.

V and J are TRBV28 and TRBJ2-1; weak D call: TRBD1 (5 bases). The length of the CDR3 is 16 residues. From germline, CDR1 is MDHEN and CDR2 SYDVKM. The V end was cut by 5 bases, the J end by 14 bases, with 28 bases between. The CDR3 spells CASSPQEGVLGILEFF. The CDR3 DNA is TGTGCCAGCAGTCCACAGGAAGGGGTGTTAGGAATCTTGGAGTTCTTC.

This clonotype was picked up many times. The chain combines TRBV5-1 with TRBJ1-2, with a tentative D call TRBD1 (5 bases). Trimming cost V 4 bases and J 3 bases, with 13 bases left between them. This CDR3 region has 14 residues. CDR1 and CDR2 (germline): SGHRS, YFSETQ. The CDR3 reads CASSRQWGDYGYTF. As DNA, the CDR3 is TGCGCCAGCAGCCGACAGTGGGGAGACTATGGCTACACCTTC.

This clonotype was found a few times. The chain couples TRBV7-2 to TRBJ2-1; 14 nucleotides line up with TRBD2. V shed 5 bases, J shed 8 bases, and the junction held 5 bases outside the gene matches. CDR1 is SGHTA and CDR2 is FQGNSA in the germline V gene. The CDR3 runs to 15 residues. The CDR3 region is CASSTGLAGGDEQFF. The CDR3 DNA reads TGTGCCAGCAGCACCGGACTAGCGGGAGGAGATGAGCAGTTCTTC.

This clonotype came up many times. The chain joins TRBV15 to TRBJ1-5, with no clear D. Germline CDR1 LNHNV, CDR2 YYDKDF (reference sequence). The CDR3 loop spans 14 amino acids. Trimming removed 4 bases from V and 4 bases from J, with 11 bases in between. In nucleotides, the CDR3 is TGTGCCACCAGCATCCCCGGCGGGAATCAGCCCCAGCATTTT. Amino acids: CATSIPGGNQPQHF.